This T cell receptor (beta chain) was sequenced in a study of identical twins. The junction had 15 bases not matched to a gene; V was cut back by 7 bases and J by 1 base. The CDR3 has 19 residues. Germline CDR1 reads MNHNS; CDR2 reads SASEGT. In TCRdb, the 5' RACE reads were re-called with MiXCR into one record per CDR3 protein. This table holds 500,000 or so distinct CDR3 sequences, roughly an eighth found once. A further study also used this sample, focusing on yellow fever vaccine responses in identical twins.

The clonotype originates from a woman between 18 and 29 years old in good health. The specimen sequenced was CD4+ T cells sorted from blood. The gene calls are TRBV6-1 and TRBJ2-6; 8 nucleotides agree with TRBD1. CDR3 sequence: CASTKDRGRLVSGANVLTF. In DNA, the CDR3 is TGTGCCAGCACCAAAGACAGGGGCCGGTTGGTTTCTGGGGCCAACGTCCTGACTTTC.